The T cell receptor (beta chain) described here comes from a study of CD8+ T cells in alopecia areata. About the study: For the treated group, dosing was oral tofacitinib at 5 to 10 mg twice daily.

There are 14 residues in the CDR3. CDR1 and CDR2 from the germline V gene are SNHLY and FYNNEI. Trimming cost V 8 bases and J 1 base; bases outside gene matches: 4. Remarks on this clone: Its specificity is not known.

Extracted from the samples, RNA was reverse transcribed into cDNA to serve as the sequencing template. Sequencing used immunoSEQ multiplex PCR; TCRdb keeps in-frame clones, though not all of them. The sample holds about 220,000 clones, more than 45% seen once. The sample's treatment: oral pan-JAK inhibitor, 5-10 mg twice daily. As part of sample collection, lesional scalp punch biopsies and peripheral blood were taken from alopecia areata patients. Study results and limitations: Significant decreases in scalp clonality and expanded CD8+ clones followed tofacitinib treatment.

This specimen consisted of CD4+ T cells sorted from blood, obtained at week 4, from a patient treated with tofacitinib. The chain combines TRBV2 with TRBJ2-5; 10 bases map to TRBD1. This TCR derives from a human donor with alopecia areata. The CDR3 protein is CASQGDRGQETQYF. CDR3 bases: TGTGCCAGCCAAGGGGACAGGGGCCAAGAGACCCAGTACTTC.